The 17 T cell receptor beta chains listed next were all sequenced from one sample in a study of T cells in Graves' hyperthyroidism and ophthalmopathy. Amplification targeted TCR beta CDR3 regions from RNA transcripts. Researchers ran a first-round RT-PCR on the TCR CDR3 using the HTBI primer set. TCRdb re-derived calls from the multiplex PCR reads in MiXCR, one entry per CDR3 protein. The table shows 300,000 to 450,000 distinct CDR3 sequences, with 20% to 25% occurring only once. Specimen: blood. The receptors were gathered from a man aged 45-65 years with Graves' hyperthyroidism.

This clonotype appeared many times. The chain joins TRBV12-3 or TRBV12-4 to TRBJ2-7; 13 bases line up with TRBD2. CDR3 length equals 13 residues. V was clipped by 6 bases and J by 7 bases; unmatched bases: 3. The CDR3 nucleotides are TGTGCCAGCAGCCCGGGACTAGCGGGAGAGCAGTACTTC. Amino acids: CASSPGLAGEQYF.

The chain has TRBV29-1 and TRBJ2-1; tentative D call: TRBD2 (5 bases). Germline loops: CDR1 SQVTM, CDR2 ANQGSEA. V lost 6 bases and J lost 7, with 19 bases in between. The CDR3 extends over 14 amino acids. The CDR3 here is CSVRALGAVNEQFF. Here the CDR3 DNA reads TGCAGCGTCCGGGCCCTGGGAGCGGTAAATGAGCAGTTCTTC.

This clonotype was seen a handful of times. The chain uses TRBV5-1 and TRBJ1-1, with D perhaps matching TRBD1 (6 bases). Trimming pared 3 bases from V and 7 bases from J, leaving 10 bases between. Looked up from germline, CDR1 is SGHRS and CDR2 is YFSETQ. This CDR3 contains 12 residues. The CDR3 sequence: CASSYLRGEAFF. CDR3 bases: TGCGCCAGCAGCTACCTCAGGGGTGAAGCTTTCTTT.

This clonotype has ten or more counts. The V gene is TRBV5-1, the J gene TRBJ2-3, with 7 positions matching TRBD2. The CDR3 has 14 residues. Per germline, CDR1 SGHRS and CDR2 YFSETQ. The ends lost 5 bases at V and 0 bases at J; junction bases unmatched: 3. The CDR3 bases are TGCGCCAGCAGATCCGGGAGGAGCACAGATACGCAGTATTTT. It encodes CASRSGRSTDTQYF.

The chain recombines TRBV27 with TRBJ2-6; maybe TRBD1 (6 bases). The CDR3 has 18 amino acids. V lost 6 bases and J 0 bases, leaving 18 bases between the germline ends. Germline CDR1 MNHEY, CDR2 SMNVEV (reference sequence). CDR3 sequence reads: CASRIFRGENSGANVLTF. As DNA, the CDR3 is TGTGCCAGCAGGATTTTCAGGGGTGAGAACTCTGGGGCCAACGTCCTGACTTTC.

This clonotype was counted at least ten times. The CDR3 bases are TGCGCCAGCAGCTTGGATAGCGGCTACGAGCAGTACTTC. Translated: CASSLDSGYEQYF. The gene calls are TRBV5-1 and TRBJ2-7; D may be TRBD2 (6 bases). V dropped 0 bases and J dropped 3 bases, with 7 bases sitting between them. Germline values: CDR1 SGHRS, CDR2 YFSETQ. The CDR3 spans 13 residues. Full variable domain (missing parts from reference TRBV5-1 and TRBJ2-7): KAGVTQTPRYLIKTRGQQVTLSCSPISGHRSVSWYQQTPGQGLQFLFEYFSETQRNKGNFPGRFSGRQFSNSRSEMNVSTLELGDSALYLCASSLDSGYEQYFGPGTRLTVT.

The V call is TRBV15, the J call TRBJ2-7, with 12 nucleotides matching TRBD2. Germline assignment: CDR1 LNHNV and CDR2 YYDKDF (reference sequence). The CDR3 sequence is 17 residues long. Germline trimming cut 1 base from V and 5 bases from J; bases unmatched to any gene: 9. DNA of the CDR3: TGTGCCACCAGCAGAGGAGGACTAGCGGGAAGAGGGGACGAGCAGTACTTC. Its protein product is CATSRGGLAGRGDEQYF. Full variable domain (missing parts from reference TRBV15 and TRBJ2-7): DAMVIQNPRYQVTQFGKPVTLSCSQTLNHNVMYWYQQKSSQAPKLLFHYYDKDFNNEADTPDNFQSRRPNTSFCFLDIRSPGLGDTAMYLCATSRGGLAGRGDEQYFGPGTRLTVT.

This clonotype was seen ten or more times. The chain links TRBV5-1 to TRBJ1-1, with D unresolved. Per the germline V gene, CDR1 is SGHRS and CDR2 is YFSETQ. V was cut by 4 bases and J by 1 base, with 11 bases left in between. CDR3 length: 14 residues. The CDR3 loop is CASSPHDKNTEAFF. The CDR3 DNA reads TGCGCCAGCAGCCCGCACGACAAGAACACTGAAGCTTTCTTT.

Many counts were recorded for this clonotype. The J gene is TRBJ2-3, the V gene TRBV7-2; 7 nucleotides line up with TRBD1. CDR3 length equals 16 residues. The ends lost 5 bases at V and 8 bases at J; junction bases unmatched: 16. Germline CDR1 reads SGHTA; CDR2 reads FQGNSA. CDR3 sequence reads: CASSPIAGTVMGTQYF. CDR3 nucleotide sequence: TGTGCCAGCAGCCCGATTGCCGGGACAGTGATGGGTACGCAGTATTTT. Using reference TRBV7-2 and TRBJ2-3 for the parts outside the CDR3, the full variable domain is GAGVSQSPSNKVTEKGKDVELRCDPISGHTALYWYRQSLGQGLEFLIYFQGNSAPDKSGLPSDRFSAERTGGSVSTLTIQRTQQEDSAVYLCASSPIAGTVMGTQYFGPGTRLTVL.

The chain uses TRBV28 and TRBJ2-7; 8 bases match TRBD2. CDR3 size: 14 residues. The trim removed 1 base at V and 3 bases at J, leaving 2 bases unmatched. The germline CDR1 and CDR2 sequences are MDHEN and SYDVKM. The CDR3 protein is CASSLSGLDYEQYF. DNA of the CDR3: TGTGCCAGCAGTTTATCGGGACTAGACTACGAGCAGTACTTC.

This clonotype was seen many times. V is TRBV20-1 and J is TRBJ2-1, with 7 nucleotides matching TRBD1. Germline CDR1 DFQATT, CDR2 SNEGSKA (reference sequence). The CDR3 extends over 14 amino acids. V lost 6 bases and J lost 2; bases outside the gene matches: 7. The CDR3 protein is CSARKGAAYNEQFF. The DNA for the CDR3 is TGCAGTGCCAGGAAGGGGGCGGCCTACAATGAGCAGTTCTTC.

The chain links TRBV28 to TRBJ1-2; D is undetermined. Per the germline V gene, CDR1 is MDHEN and CDR2 is SYDVKM. The CDR3 extends over 15 amino acids. Trimming removed 2 bases at V and 5 bases at J, with 15 bases between. The CDR3 region is CASSLIRAGGYGYTF. The CDR3 DNA reads TGTGCCAGCAGTTTAATCCGGGCGGGAGGGTATGGCTACACCTTC.

This clonotype was observed a few times. The chain carries TRBV5-1 and TRBJ2-1, with 10 positions matching TRBD2. CDR3 length: 14 residues. J was trimmed by 7 bases and V by 3 bases; bases with no gene match: 4. Looked up from germline, CDR1 is SGHRS and CDR2 is YFSETQ. CDR3 sequence reads: CASSSTSGMNEQFF. The CDR3 DNA sequence: TGCGCCAGCAGCTCAACTAGCGGGATGAATGAGCAGTTCTTC.

This clonotype was detected a few times. The rearrangement links TRBV2 to TRBJ1-4, with D uncertain. In germline, CDR1 is SNHLY, CDR2 FYNNEI. Trimming left V 5 bases short and J 8 bases short, with 9 bases between. The CDR3 extends over 12 amino acids. Here the CDR3 reads CASSLVQEKLFF. The CDR3 bases are TGTGCCAGCAGTCTGGTGCAGGAAAAACTGTTTTTT.

This clonotype came up once. This chain uses TRBV20-1 with TRBJ1-2, with D hard to call. V was pared by 0 bases and J by 4 bases, with 6 bases between. CDR1 DFQATT and CDR2 SNEGSKA come from the germline V gene (reference sequence). The CDR3 is 12 amino acids. Written as DNA, the CDR3 is TGCAGTGCTAGAGAGGGCGGCTATGGCTACACCTTC. Protein sequence: CSAREGGYGYTF.

Written as DNA, the CDR3 is TGTGCCAGCACTACTCGGGCCTCAGGCCGAGATTGGCCCCAGCATTTT. Its protein product is CASTTRASGRDWPQHF. The chain carries TRBV6-5 and TRBJ1-5; D remains ambiguous. Trimming removed 7 bases from V and 9 bases from J, with 25 bases in between. Germline lookup yields CDR1 MNHEY and CDR2 SVGAGI. The CDR3 is 16 amino acids.

V usage is TRBV6-5 and J usage is TRBJ2-7; 12 bases agree with TRBD2. CDR1 is MNHEY and CDR2 is SVGAGI in the germline V gene. The CDR3 extends over 15 amino acids. Trimming at V came to 4 bases and at J to 1 base, leaving 2 bases not matched to a gene. The CDR3 region has the DNA TGTGCCAGCAGTTCAGGACTAGCGGGATCCTACGAGCAGTACTTC. Its translation is CASSSGLAGSYEQYF.